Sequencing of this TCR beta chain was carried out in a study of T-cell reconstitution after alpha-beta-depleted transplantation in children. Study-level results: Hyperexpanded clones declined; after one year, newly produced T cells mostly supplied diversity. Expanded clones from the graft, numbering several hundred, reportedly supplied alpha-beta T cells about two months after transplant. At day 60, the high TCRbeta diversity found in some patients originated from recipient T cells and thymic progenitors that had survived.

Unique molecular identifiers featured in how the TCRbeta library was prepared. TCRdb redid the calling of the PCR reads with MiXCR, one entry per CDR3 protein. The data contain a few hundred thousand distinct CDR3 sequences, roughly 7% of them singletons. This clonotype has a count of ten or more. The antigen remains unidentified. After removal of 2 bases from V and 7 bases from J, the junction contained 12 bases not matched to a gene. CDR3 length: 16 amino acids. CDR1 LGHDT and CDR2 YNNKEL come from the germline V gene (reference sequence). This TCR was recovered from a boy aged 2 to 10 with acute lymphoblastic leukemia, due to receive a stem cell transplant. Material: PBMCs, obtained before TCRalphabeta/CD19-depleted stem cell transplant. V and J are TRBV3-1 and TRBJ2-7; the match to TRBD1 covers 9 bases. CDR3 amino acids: CASSQTRTGAPDEQYF. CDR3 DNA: TGTGCCAGCAGCCAAACCCGGACAGGGGCCCCCGATGAGCAGTACTTC.